This T cell receptor beta chain was identified during a study of regulatory and conventional T cells in RAG deficiency. Sequenced by immunoSEQ multiplex PCR; TCRdb stores in-frame clones only, minus some. The sample holds tens of thousands of clones, about 93% seen once. Study-level points and caveats: Omenn syndrome and CID/AS patients had roughly 100-fold fewer unique Treg TCR beta sequences, versus 9.5 to 10-fold elsewhere. Control T-cell subsets had markedly higher Shannon entropy and lower Simpson indices than RAG-deficient patients. Omenn patients showed >85% Treg-Tconv overlap and shorter CDR3 lengths.

Genomic DNA came from blood regulatory T cells gated CD4+ CD25-high CD127-low. To note about this clone: Its antigen is not identified.

This sample also belongs to another study, concerning regulatory T cells. That report notes: Primers: 52 TRBV forward and 13 TRBJ reverse. Patient repertoires had restricted TRB V-J pairs and skewed V and J usage, most in Tregs.

The receptor was isolated from a human donor in good health. Sample: Tregs sorted from blood.

CDR3 loop: CASSRGDRGVVRKEEKLFF. The CDR3 nucleotides read TGTGCCAGCAGCCGCGGAGACAGGGGAGTTGTGCGTAAGGAAGAAAAACTGTTTTTT. The chain has TRBV4-2 and TRBJ1-4, with 8 bases identical to TRBD1. The length of the CDR3 is 19 residues. Germline values: CDR1 LGHNA, CDR2 YNFKEQ. With V trimmed by 4 bases and J by 8 bases, 21 bases remained unmatched.